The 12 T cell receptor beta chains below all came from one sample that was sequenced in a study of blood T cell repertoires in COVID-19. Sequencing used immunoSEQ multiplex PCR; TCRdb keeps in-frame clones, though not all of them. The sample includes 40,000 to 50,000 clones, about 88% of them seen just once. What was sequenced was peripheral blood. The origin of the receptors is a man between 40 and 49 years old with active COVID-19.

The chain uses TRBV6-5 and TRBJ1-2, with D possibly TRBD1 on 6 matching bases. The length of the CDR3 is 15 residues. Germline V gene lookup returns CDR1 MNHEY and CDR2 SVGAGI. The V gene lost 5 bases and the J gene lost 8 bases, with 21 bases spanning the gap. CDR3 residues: CASSPQGQAPMGYTF. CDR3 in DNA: TGTGCCAGCAGTCCCCAGGGGCAGGCACCTATGGGCTACACCTTC.

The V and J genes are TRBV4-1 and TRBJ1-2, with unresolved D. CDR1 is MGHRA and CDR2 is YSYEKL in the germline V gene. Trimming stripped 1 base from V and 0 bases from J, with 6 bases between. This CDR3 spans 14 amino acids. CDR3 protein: CASSQGSTNYGYTF. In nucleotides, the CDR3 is TGCGCCAGCAGCCAAGGTTCAACTAACTATGGCTACACCTTC.

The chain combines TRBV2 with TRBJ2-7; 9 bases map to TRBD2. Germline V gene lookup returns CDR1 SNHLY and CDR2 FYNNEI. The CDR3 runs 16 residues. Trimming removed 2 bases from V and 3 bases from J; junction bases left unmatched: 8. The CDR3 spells CASSEPSGRTYYEQYF. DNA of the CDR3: TGTGCCAGCAGTGAACCGAGCGGGAGGACTTACTACGAGCAGTACTTC. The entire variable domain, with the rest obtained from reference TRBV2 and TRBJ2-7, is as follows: EPEVTQTPSHQVTQMGQEVILRCVPISNHLYFYWYRQILGQKVEFLVSFYNNEISEKSEIFDDQFSVERPDGSNFTLKIRSTKLEDSAMYFCASSEPSGRTYYEQYFGPGTRLTVT.

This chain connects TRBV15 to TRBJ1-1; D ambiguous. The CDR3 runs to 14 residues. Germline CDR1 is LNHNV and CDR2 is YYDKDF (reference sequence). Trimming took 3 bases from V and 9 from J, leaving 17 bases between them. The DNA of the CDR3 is TGTGCCACCAGCAGCCCTGGGGAGGCCAGGAAAGCTTTCTTT. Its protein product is CATSSPGEARKAFF.

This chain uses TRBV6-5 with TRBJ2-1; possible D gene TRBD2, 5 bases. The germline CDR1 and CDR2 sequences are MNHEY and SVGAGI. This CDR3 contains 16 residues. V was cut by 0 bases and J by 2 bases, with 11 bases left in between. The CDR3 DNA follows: TGTGCCAGCAGTTACTCTGAGGGAGTGCCCTACAATGAGCAGTTCTTC. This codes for CASSYSEGVPYNEQFF.

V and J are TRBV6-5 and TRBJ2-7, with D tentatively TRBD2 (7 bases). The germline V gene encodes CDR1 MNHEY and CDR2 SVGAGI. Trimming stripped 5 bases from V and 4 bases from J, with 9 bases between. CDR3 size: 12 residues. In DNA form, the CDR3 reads TGTGCCAGCAGTAGGGGGGGATACGAGCAGTACTTC. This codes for CASSRGGYEQYF.

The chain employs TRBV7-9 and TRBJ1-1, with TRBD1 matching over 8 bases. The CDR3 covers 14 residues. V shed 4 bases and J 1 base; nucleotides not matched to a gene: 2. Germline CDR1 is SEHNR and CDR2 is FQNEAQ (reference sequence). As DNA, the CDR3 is TGTGCCAGCAGCTCTGGGACAGGGAACACTGAAGCTTTCTTT. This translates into CASSSGTGNTEAFF.

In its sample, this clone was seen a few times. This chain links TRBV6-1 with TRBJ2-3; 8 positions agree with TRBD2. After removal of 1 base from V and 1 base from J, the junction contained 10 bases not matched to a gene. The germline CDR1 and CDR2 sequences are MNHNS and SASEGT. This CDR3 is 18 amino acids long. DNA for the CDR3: TGTGCCAGCAGTGAAGAACTAGCGGCCCCGGGACGCACAGATACGCAGTATTTT. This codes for CASSEELAAPGRTDTQYF.

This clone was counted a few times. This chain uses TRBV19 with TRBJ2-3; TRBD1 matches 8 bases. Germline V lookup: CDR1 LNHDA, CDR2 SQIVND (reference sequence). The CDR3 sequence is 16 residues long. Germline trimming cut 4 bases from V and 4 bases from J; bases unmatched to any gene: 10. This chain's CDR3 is CASSRGGTGGSDTQYF. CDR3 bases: TGTGCCAGTAGTAGAGGGGGGACAGGAGGGTCAGATACGCAGTATTTT.

The CDR3 region has the DNA TGTGCCAGCAGTTTCGGTTTCGGTAACAATGAGCAGTTCTTC. This codes for CASSFGFGNNEQFF. The J gene is TRBJ2-1, the V gene TRBV6-6; D ambiguous. The CDR3 loop spans 14 amino acids. CDR1 and CDR2 from the germline V gene are MNHNY and SVGAGI (reference sequence). V lost 4 bases, J lost 5 bases, and 12 bases lay in between.

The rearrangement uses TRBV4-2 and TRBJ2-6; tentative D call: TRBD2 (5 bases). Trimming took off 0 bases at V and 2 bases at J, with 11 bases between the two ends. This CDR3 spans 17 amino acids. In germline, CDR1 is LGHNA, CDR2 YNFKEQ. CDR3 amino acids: CASSQDRAGTGANVLTF. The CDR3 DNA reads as TGTGCCAGCAGCCAAGATCGGGCCGGGACTGGGGCCAACGTCCTGACTTTC.

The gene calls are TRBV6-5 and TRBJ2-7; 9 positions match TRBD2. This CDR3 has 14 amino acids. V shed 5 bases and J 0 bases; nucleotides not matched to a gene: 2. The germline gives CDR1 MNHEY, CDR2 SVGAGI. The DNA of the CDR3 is TGTGCCAGCAGTCAGACTAGCGGCTCCTACGAGCAGTACTTC. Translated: CASSQTSGSYEQYF.